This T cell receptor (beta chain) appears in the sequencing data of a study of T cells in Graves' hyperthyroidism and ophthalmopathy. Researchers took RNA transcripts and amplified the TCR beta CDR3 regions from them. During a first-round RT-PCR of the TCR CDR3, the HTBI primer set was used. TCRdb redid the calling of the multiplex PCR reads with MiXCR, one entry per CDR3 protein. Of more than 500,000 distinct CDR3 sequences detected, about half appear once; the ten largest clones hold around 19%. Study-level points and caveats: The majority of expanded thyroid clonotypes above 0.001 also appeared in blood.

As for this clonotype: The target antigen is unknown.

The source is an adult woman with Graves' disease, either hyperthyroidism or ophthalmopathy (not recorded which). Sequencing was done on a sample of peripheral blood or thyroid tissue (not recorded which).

The CDR3 coding sequence is TGTGCCAGCATCAGGGGCCTACAGCGGGAGACCCAGTACTTC. Its translation: CASIRGLQRETQYF. The chain carries TRBV5-6 and TRBJ2-5; D possibly corresponds to TRBD1 (6 bases). The CDR3 is 14 amino acids. V lost 6 bases and J 5 bases, leaving 17 bases between the germline ends. Germline V gene lookup returns CDR1 SGHDT and CDR2 YYEEEE.